Following are 3 T cell receptor beta chains from one sample sequenced in a study of cytotoxic CD8 clonotypes in ibrutinib-treated CLL. Sequencing used immunoSEQ multiplex PCR; TCRdb keeps in-frame clones, though not all of them. The table has 120,000 to 150,000 clones, around 90% seen once. The sample consisted of PBMCs, taken after 12 months of ibrutinib treatment. Receptors originate from a human donor with chronic lymphocytic leukemia.

J is TRBJ1-2 and V is TRBV12-5; D remains ambiguous. The germline V gene encodes CDR1 LGHNT and CDR2 FRNRAP. V dropped 3 bases and J dropped 4 bases, with 12 bases sitting between them. There are 14 residues in the CDR3. The CDR3 sequence is CASGFFGRPYGYTF. CDR3 in DNA: TGTGCTAGTGGTTTTTTTGGGAGACCCTATGGCTACACCTTC.

The rearrangement uses TRBV9 and TRBJ2-2; 10 bases match TRBD2. Germline trimming cut 3 bases from V and 0 bases from J; bases unmatched to any gene: 2. Germline V gene sequence: CDR1 SGDLS, CDR2 YYNGEE. The CDR3 has 16 residues. The CDR3 DNA reads as TGTGCCAGCAGCGAAACTAGCGGGGCGAACACCGGGGAGCTGTTTTTT. Translation gives CASSETSGANTGELFF.

The genes are TRBV10-3 and TRBJ2-7; D is unresolved. Between the trimmed V and J ends, which lost 5 bases and 4 bases, there was a span of 6 bases. The CDR3 has 11 residues. Germline V gene lookup returns CDR1 ENHRY and CDR2 SYGVKD. CDR3: CAISSGYEQYF. The CDR3 DNA reads TGTGCCATCAGTTCCGGGTACGAGCAGTACTTC.